The rows below give T cell receptor beta chains drawn from one sample of a study of T cells in Graves' hyperthyroidism and ophthalmopathy. MiXCR was run by TCRdb on the multiplex PCR reads, yielding one entry per CDR3 protein. Here the sample spans roughly 660,000 distinct CDR3 sequences, roughly 17% being singletons. The sequenced sample consisted of blood. The receptors were sampled from a man aged 50-60 years with Graves' hyperthyroidism. The CDR3 runs from the conserved cysteine through the conserved F or W. Each record gives: D gene, J gene, clone size, V gene, CDR3 protein, CDR3 DNA. A D gene is named only where the DNA matches it firmly. The size of a clone is reported for some rows only, either as once, few or many, or as a class for expanded clones.

>TRBD2|TRBJ2-3|few|TRBV20-1
CSAKAWREEKDTQYF
TGCAGTGCTAAGGCCTGGCGGGAGGAGAAAGATACGCAGTATTTT
>NA|TRBJ2-3|NA|TRBV24-1
CATSARTGRTDTQYF
TGTGCCACCAGTGCACGAACGGGACGCACAGATACGCAGTATTTT
>NA|TRBJ2-3|many|TRBV19
CASSFIFASDTQYF
TGTGCCAGTAGTTTTATATTCGCTTCGGATACGCAGTATTTT
>NA|TRBJ2-4|few|TRBV20-1
CSAPVGASAQNIQYF
TGCAGTGCGCCGGTCGGTGCTAGCGCGCAAAACATTCAGTACTTC
>NA|TRBJ1-3|many|TRBV28
CASSFGGSGNTIYF
TGTGCCAGCAGTTTCGGGGGATCTGGAAACACCATATATTTT
>TRBD2|TRBJ2-3|few|TRBV7-3
CASSPGTSGIDTQYF
TGTGCCAGCAGCCCCGGGACTAGCGGTATAGATACGCAGTATTTT
>TRBD1|TRBJ1-5|many|TRBV12-3/TRBV12-4
CASSRDSGNSPQHF
TGTGCCAGCAGTCGGGACAGCGGTAATTCGCCCCAGCATTTT
>TRBD1|TRBJ1-2|NA|TRBV7-9
CASSLMGQLNYGYTF
TGTGCCAGCAGCTTAATGGGACAGCTTAACTATGGCTACACCTTC
>NA|TRBJ1-5|few|TRBV19
CASKTIYSNQPQHF
TGTGCCAGTAAGACGATTTATAGCAATCAGCCCCAGCATTTT
>NA|TRBJ1-1|many|TRBV19
CASSWQGDTEAFF
TGTGCCAGTAGTTGGCAGGGCGACACTGAAGCTTTCTTT
>TRBD2|TRBJ2-1|NA|TRBV11-2
CASSFSPSGRTNYNEQFF
TGTGCCAGCAGCTTTTCTCCTAGCGGGAGGACAAATTACAATGAGCAGTTCTTC